This T cell receptor (beta chain) was retrieved from a study of PD-L1 blockade in urothelial cancer. Overall study: Atezolizumab 1,200 mg was given intravenously every 3 weeks, starting 2014. Patients with male sex and bladder-origin urothelial cancer accounted for about 85% of the roughly 30 enrolled.

Clones were sequenced by immunoSEQ multiplex PCR, and TCRdb holds only the in-frame ones, with some missing. The data show 95,000 to 150,000 clones, approximately 85% seen once. Germline V lookup: CDR1 LNHDA, CDR2 SQIVND (reference sequence). V lost 5 bases to trimming and J lost 1 base; unmatched junction nucleotides: 7. The CDR3 runs to 15 residues. Time point denoted: peripheral blood 6 weeks after treatment start. A total of 1 to 8 samples per patient were collected pretreatment and on-treatment. The specimen comprised PBMCs, sampled around atezolizumab (anti-PD-L1) treatment. The TCR originated in a man between 45 and 60 years old with urothelial cancer. This chain uses TRBV19 with TRBJ1-1; TRBD1 matches 7 bases. CDR3 coding DNA: TGTGCCAGTAGTGTCCGGACAGGAAAGAACACTGAAGCTTTCTTT. It specifies CASSVRTGKNTEAFF.